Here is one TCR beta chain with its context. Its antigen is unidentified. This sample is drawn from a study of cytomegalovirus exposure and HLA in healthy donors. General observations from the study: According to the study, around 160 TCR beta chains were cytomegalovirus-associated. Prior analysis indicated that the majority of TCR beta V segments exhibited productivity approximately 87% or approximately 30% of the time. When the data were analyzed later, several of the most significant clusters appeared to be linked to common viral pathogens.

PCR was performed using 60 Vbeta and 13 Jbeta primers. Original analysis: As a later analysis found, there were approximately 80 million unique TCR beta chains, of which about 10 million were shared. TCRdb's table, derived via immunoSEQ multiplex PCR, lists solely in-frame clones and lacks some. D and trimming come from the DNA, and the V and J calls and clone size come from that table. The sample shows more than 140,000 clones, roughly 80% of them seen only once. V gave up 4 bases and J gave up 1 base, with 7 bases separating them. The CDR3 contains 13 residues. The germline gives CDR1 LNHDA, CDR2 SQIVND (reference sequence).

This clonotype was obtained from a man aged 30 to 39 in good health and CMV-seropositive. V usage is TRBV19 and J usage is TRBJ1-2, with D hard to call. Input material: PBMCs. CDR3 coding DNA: TGTGCCAGTAGTAAAGACTATAACTATGGCTACACCTTC. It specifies CASSKDYNYGYTF.